Shown below are 20 T cell receptor beta chains from a single sample sequenced in a study of beta chain features in type 1 diabetes. Study-wide findings and caveats: Moderately but significantly shorter TCRB CDR3s were found in Type 1 diabetes patients in all four CD4+ subsets.

The antigens these receptors bind are not known. The whole isolated RNA underwent reverse transcription, so sequencing captured expressed TCRB transcripts. Sequencing used immunoSEQ multiplex PCR; TCRdb keeps in-frame clones, though not all of them. Among some 700,000 clones listed, about an eighth were seen once. The specimen was naive CD4+ T cells from blood. The receptors derive from a young man with type 1 diabetes.

The J gene is TRBJ1-1, the V gene TRBV7-9; D is unresolved. The CDR3 totals 13 residues. V lost 3 bases, J lost 4 bases, and 9 bases lay in between. Germline assignment: CDR1 SEHNR and CDR2 FQNEAQ (reference sequence). CDR3 amino acids: CASSLDLVTEAFF. DNA of the CDR3: TGTGCCAGCAGCTTGGACTTGGTCACTGAAGCTTTCTTT.

The chain employs TRBV11-1 and TRBJ1-1; D is possibly TRBD1 (5 bases). Trimming took 2 bases from V and 6 from J, leaving 16 bases between them. The CDR3 has 15 amino acids. Germline values: CDR1 SGHAT, CDR2 FQDESV (reference sequence). Written as DNA, the CDR3 is TGTGCCAGCAGCTTAAACGAGGGTTGGGGCGCTGAAGCTTTCTTT. This translates into CASSLNEGWGAEAFF.

The CDR3 loop is CSVKGDGGTDTQYF. DNA for the CDR3: TGCAGCGTTAAGGGCGACGGTGGCACAGATACGCAGTATTTT. The rearrangement links TRBV29-1 to TRBJ2-3, with unresolved D. V was trimmed by 5 bases and J by 1 base, leaving 13 bases between them. The CDR3 is 14 amino acids. Germline assignment: CDR1 SQVTM and CDR2 ANQGSEA.

As DNA, the CDR3 is TGTGCCAGCAGTGCTACTAGCGGGGGGCCCCGGGGCACAGATACGCAGTATTTT. Amino acid sequence: CASSATSGGPRGTDTQYF. The rearrangement uses TRBV25-1 and TRBJ2-3; 12 bases fit TRBD2. CDR1 MGHDK and CDR2 SYGVNS come from the germline V gene. Trimming cost V 4 bases and J 1 base; bases outside gene matches: 9. This CDR3 has 18 residues.

This clone has just a few counts. The gene calls are TRBV5-1 and TRBJ1-1; D is unresolved. With 0 bases removed from V and 6 bases from J, the gap between germline ends came to 9 bases. Germline CDR1 reads SGHRS; CDR2 reads YFSETQ. The CDR3 extends over 13 amino acids. The CDR3 region is CASSLGRAPEAFF. The CDR3 bases are TGCGCCAGCAGCTTGGGGAGAGCGCCTGAAGCTTTCTTT. Using reference TRBV5-1 and TRBJ1-1 for the parts outside the CDR3, the full variable domain is KAGVTQTPRYLIKTRGQQVTLSCSPISGHRSVSWYQQTPGQGLQFLFEYFSETQRNKGNFPGRFSGRQFSNSRSEMNVSTLELGDSALYLCASSLGRAPEAFFGQGTRLTVV.

The table lists this clone with a few counts. This chain joins TRBV11-2 and TRBJ2-2; 8 bases map to TRBD2. CDR3 size: 16 residues. Trimming took 1 base from V and 1 from J; bases not matched to a gene: 2. CDR1 is SGHAT and CDR2 is FQNNGV in the germline V gene. The CDR3, as DNA: TGTGCCAGCAGCTTAGCGCGGGGGGTGAACACCGGGGAGCTGTTTTTT. It encodes CASSLARGVNTGELFF.

The CDR3 loop is CASSLPGTMNTEAFF. The CDR3 DNA follows: TGTGCCAGCAGTCTCCCCGGGACAATGAACACTGAAGCTTTCTTT. The rearrangement uses TRBV28 and TRBJ1-1; D may be TRBD1 (6 bases). CDR3 length: 15 residues. The V and J ends lost 5 bases and 0 bases respectively, with 13 bases between them. Germline V gene data show CDR1 as MDHEN and CDR2 as SYDVKM.

This clone occurred a few times. The J gene is TRBJ2-1, the V gene TRBV9; 10 nucleotides line up with TRBD1. Germline V CDR1 and CDR2: SGDLS, YYNGEE. This CDR3 is 17 amino acids long. The junction had 9 bases not matched to a gene; V was cut back by 2 bases and J by 4 bases. In DNA, the CDR3 is TGTGCCAGCAGCGTGACAGGGGGCGCCCCCCTTTACAATGAGCAGTTCTTC. Protein product: CASSVTGGAPLYNEQFF.

In this sample, this clone turned up once. The V and J genes are TRBV7-9 and TRBJ2-5; no clear D. The CDR3 runs 13 residues. V was pared by 5 bases and J by 2 bases, with 9 bases between. Germline CDR1 is SEHNR and CDR2 is FQNEAQ (reference sequence). CDR3 sequence: CASSPGRQETQYF. For the CDR3, the DNA is TGTGCCAGCAGCCCCGGACGGCAAGAGACCCAGTACTTC. Based on the CDR3 plus reference TRBV7-9 and TRBJ2-5, the full variable domain is DTGVSQNPRHKITKRGQNVTFRCDPISEHNRLYWYRQTLGQGPEFLTYFQNEAQLEKSRLLSDRFSAERPKGSFSTLEIQRTEQGDSAMYLCASSPGRQETQYFGPGTRLLVL.

Only a few counts were recorded for this clone. The chain employs TRBV7-2 and TRBJ2-2, with D uncertain. The length of the CDR3 is 15 residues. The germline CDR1 and CDR2 sequences are SGHTA and FQGNSA. Trimming cost V 3 bases and J 5 bases, with 13 bases left between them. This CDR3 reads CASSLSGGFTGELFF. The CDR3 coding sequence is TGTGCCAGCAGCTTGTCAGGTGGATTTACCGGGGAGCTGTTTTTT.

This clone was recorded a few times. The J gene is TRBJ2-5, the V gene TRBV5-1; 7 bases map to TRBD1. The germline gives CDR1 SGHRS, CDR2 YFSETQ. V shed 4 bases, J shed 4 bases, and the junction held 10 bases outside the gene matches. The CDR3 contains 15 residues. The CDR3 region has the DNA TGCGCCAGCAGCCGCGAGGACGGGACAGCAGAGACCCAGTACTTC. Protein: CASSREDGTAETQYF.

This sequence joins TRBV25-1 and TRBJ1-6, with D possibly TRBD1 on 5 matching bases. V was cut by 1 base and J by 10 bases, with 17 bases left in between. Per germline, CDR1 MGHDK and CDR2 SYGVNS. There are 16 residues in the CDR3. The CDR3 protein is CASSELRGPGSSPLHF. CDR3 in DNA: TGTGCCAGCAGTGAATTAAGGGGTCCAGGGAGCTCACCCCTCCACTTT.

This clone has just a few counts. CDR3 region: CATSRGTGGNTIYF. Written as DNA, the CDR3 is TGTGCCACCAGCAGAGGGACGGGAGGAAACACCATATATTTT. The genes are TRBV15 and TRBJ1-3; D not resolved. Germline-derived CDR1 and CDR2 are LNHNV and YYDKDF (reference sequence). This CDR3 is built from 14 residues. The V end was cut by 1 base, the J end by 4 bases, with 8 bases between.

In its sample, this clone was seen a few times. The CDR3 protein is CASSPVAGQGFSPLHF. CDR3 nucleotides: TGTGCCAGCAGCCCAGTCGCGGGACAGGGATTTTCACCCCTCCACTTT. The chain is built from TRBV5-6 and TRBJ1-6, with 9 bases lining up with TRBD1. Germline V gives CDR1 SGHDT, CDR2 YYEEEE. The CDR3 runs 16 residues. V was pared by 4 bases and J by 9 bases, with 11 bases of the junction left unmatched. Full variable domain (missing parts from reference TRBV5-6 and TRBJ1-6): DAGVTQSPTHLIKTRGQQVTLRCSPKSGHDTVSWYQQALGQGPQFIFQYYEEEERQRGNFPDRFSGHQFPNYSSELNVNALLLGDSALYLCASSPVAGQGFSPLHFGNGTRLTVT.

This clone was counted only a few times. This sequence joins TRBV30 and TRBJ1-2; tentatively, D is TRBD1 (5 bases). The CDR3 contains 11 residues. Germline CDR1 is GTSNPN and CDR2 is SVGIG (reference sequence). The V and J ends lost 3 bases and 14 bases respectively, with 16 bases between them. CDR3 amino acids: CAWSHGGGLTF. The DNA of the CDR3 is TGTGCCTGGAGCCACGGGGGAGGCCTGACCTTC.

This clone was observed a handful of times. The rearrangement uses TRBV6-1 and TRBJ1-1, with D perhaps matching TRBD1 (6 bases). Germline V gene data show CDR1 as MNHNS and CDR2 as SASEGT. V was shortened by 9 bases and J by 1 base, with 12 bases between the two germline ends. This CDR3 comprises 13 residues. Here the CDR3 DNA reads TGTGCCAGTTCCGGGACAACGAACACTGAAGCTTTCTTT. Protein: CASSGTTNTEAFF.

This clone was observed a few times. V and J are TRBV10-3 and TRBJ2-7; the D gene is possibly TRBD1 (6 bases). V gave up 3 bases and J gave up 4 bases, with 13 bases separating them. From germline, CDR1 is ENHRY and CDR2 SYGVKD. The length of the CDR3 is 14 residues. CDR3 coding DNA: TGTGCCATCAGTGATAGGACAGTCGGGTACGAGCAGTACTTC. Translation: CAISDRTVGYEQYF.

This clone came up a few times. The chain couples TRBV27 to TRBJ1-6, with D maybe TRBD1 (5 bases). Trimming cost V 0 bases and J 7 bases, with 13 bases left between them. Germline lookup yields CDR1 MNHEY and CDR2 SMNVEV (reference sequence). The CDR3 totals 16 residues. The CDR3 here is CASSLSEGVGNSPLHF. The CDR3 nucleotides read TGTGCCAGCAGTTTATCAGAAGGGGTTGGGAATTCACCCCTCCACTTT.

This clone was counted a few times. The chain uses TRBV30 and TRBJ1-2, with D possibly matching TRBD1 (5 bases). Germline CDR1 is GTSNPN and CDR2 is SVGIG (reference sequence). The length of the CDR3 is 11 residues. Trimming cost V 1 base and J 8 bases, with 8 bases left between them. The CDR3 reads CAWSAGIGYTF. The CDR3 DNA sequence: TGTGCCTGGAGTGCAGGGATCGGCTACACCTTC.

This clone appeared a few times. J is TRBJ2-1 and V is TRBV7-9; D gene uncertain. Germline V gives CDR1 SEHNR, CDR2 FQNEAQ (reference sequence). V lost 1 base to trimming and J lost 3 bases, with 10 bases between them. This CDR3 is 15 amino acids long. CDR3 coding DNA: TGTGCCAGCAGCTTAGTTTTTGCCCACTACAATGAGCAGTTCTTC. Translation: CASSLVFAHYNEQFF.